The present entry profiles one T cell receptor beta chain with its context. Unmatched junction bases numbered 5, after V lost 7 bases and J lost 2 bases. CDR1 and CDR2 from the germline V gene are DFQATT and SNEGSKA (reference sequence). The CDR3 has 13 amino acids. This sample was taken from a study of patients and donors after allogeneic stem cell transplantation. From the RT-PCR reads, TCRdb called clonotypes with MiXCR, one entry per CDR3 protein. The sample holds more than 850,000 distinct CDR3 sequences; 15% to 20% are singletons and the top ten take 5% to 7.5%. Sample: blood, either unsorted or a sorted T cell fraction (not recorded which). The source is a human donor who was either an allogeneic HSCT recipient or a stem cell or donor lymphocyte infusion donor (not recorded which). It is not recorded whose cells these are; they may come from a transplant donor. The V and J genes are TRBV20-1 and TRBJ2-1; TRBD2 aligns across 7 bases. CDR3 nucleotide sequence: TGCAGTGGGCTAGCGGCCACCTACAATGAGCAGTTCTTC. It yields the protein CSGLAATYNEQFF.